This TCR beta chain was sequenced during a study of cytomegalovirus exposure and HLA in healthy donors. This clone came up once. Its antigen is not identified. Some clones are missing from TCRdb's copy, which holds only in-frame ones; the method was immunoSEQ multiplex PCR. The sample includes some 250,000 clones, 90% of them seen just once. The CDR3 has 15 amino acids. Germline-derived CDR1 and CDR2 are LNHNV and YYDKDF (reference sequence). The ends were cut back, 2 bases at V and 4 bases at J, with 15 bases in the middle. Study-level findings and limits: Most TCR sequences proved rare, with some public TCRs found in many donors. The tendency of first-cohort TCR clusters to co-occur in the 130 or so validation repertoires was identified by a subsequent analysis.

This TCR came from a woman in her twenties or thirties in good health and CMV-seronegative. Sequencing input: PBMCs. The chain employs TRBV15 and TRBJ2-7; perhaps TRBD2 as D (7 bases). The CDR3 region is CATSRPGGSRYEQYF. CDR3 sequence (DNA): TGTGCCACCAGCAGACCGGGGGGCAGTAGATACGAGCAGTACTTC.